The source of this T cell receptor beta chain is a study of Ad26.COV2.S vaccination and SARS-CoV-2 variants. The treatment here: roughly 18 received Ad26.COV2.S at low or high dose, single or two shots; roughly five received placebo; per-sample allocation not given. At day 63 after the first vaccine or placebo injection, samples were drawn. V was shortened by 4 bases and J by 13 bases, with 20 bases between the two germline ends. This CDR3 spans 13 amino acids. CDR1 is SGHNT, CDR2 YYREEE, per germline (reference sequence). Here immunoSEQ multiplex PCR was the method, and the copy in TCRdb shows in-frame clones only, minus some. The top ten clones hold 1.7% of a sample with about half a million clones, roughly 87% of them seen once.

The clonotype was recovered from a person aged 18-65 years who received the Ad26.COV2.S COVID-19 vaccine or a placebo. The sample consisted of peripheral blood, taken in a trial of Ad26.COV2.S vaccine versus placebo. This chain joins TRBV5-4 and TRBJ1-1, with D maybe TRBD1 (5 bases). The CDR3: CASSPQGAIVVFF. DNA for the CDR3: TGTGCCAGCAGCCCCCAAGGGGCGATCGTGGTTTTCTTT.